The rows below give T cell receptor beta chains drawn from one sample of a study of human T cells and chemical hapten exposure. Using its own MiXCR run on the 5' RACE reads, TCRdb lists one record per CDR3 protein. The table lists approximately 81,000 distinct CDR3 sequences, roughly 8% of them singletons, with over 2% in the top ten. Receptors originate from a male donor in good health. CDR3s include the opening cysteine and the closing phenylalanine or tryptophan. Fields, in order: clone size, V gene, D gene, J gene, CDR3 DNA, CDR3 protein. A D gene is named only where the DNA matches it firmly. Only part of the rows carry a size: once, few, many, or a class if the clone is expanded.

.,TRBV7-8,TRBD1,TRBJ2-3,TGTGCCAGCAGCTTAGCCCTGGCGGGACAGGGCACAGATACGCAGTATTTT,CASSLALAGQGTDTQYF
few,TRBV11-1,.,TRBJ2-6,TGTGCCAGCAGCCCCGGTGGGGCAGGCGGAAGCTCTGGGGCCAACGTCCTGACTTTC,CASSPGGAGGSSGANVLTF
few,TRBV5-5,.,TRBJ1-4,TGTGCCAGCAGCTTGTTCTCAGATAATGAAAAACTGTTTTTT,CASSLFSDNEKLFF
few,TRBV13,TRBD1,TRBJ2-7,TGTGCCAGCAGCGTGAACAGGGGCGGAGAGCAGTACTTC,CASSVNRGGEQYF
many,TRBV5-1,.,TRBJ2-7,TGCGCCAGCAGCTTGGGTGGGGTTGGCTCCTACGAGCAGTACTTC,CASSLGGVGSYEQYF
.,TRBV19,.,TRBJ2-7,TGTGCCAGTAGTTCCCGACGGACGTCCTACGAGCAGTACTTC,CASSSRRTSYEQYF
.,TRBV27,.,TRBJ1-1,TGTGCCAGCAGTTTTACGCGGGGGGCAGCTGAAGCTTTCTTT,CASSFTRGAAEAFF
few,TRBV20-1,.,TRBJ1-1,TGCAGTGCCCAGTCTAGGGTCACTGAAGCTTTCTTT,CSAQSRVTEAFF
few,TRBV7-2,.,TRBJ2-3,TGTGCCAGCAGCTTAAGGAGCGGGAGCACAGATACGCAGTATTTT,CASSLRSGSTDTQYF
many,TRBV10-1,.,TRBJ2-3,TGCGCCAGCAGCCCAGGGGGCACAGATACGCAGTATTTT,CASSPGGTDTQYF
many,TRBV5-6,.,TRBJ1-1,TGTGCCAGCAGCTTTGGGGGCAACACTGAAGCTTTCTTT,CASSFGGNTEAFF
.,TRBV20-1,TRBD1,TRBJ2-5,TGCAGTGCTCCACCCCCGGGACAGGGGGCAGAGACCCAGTACTTC,CSAPPPGQGAETQYF
few,TRBV5-6,TRBD1,TRBJ1-1,TGTGCCAGCAGCTTGGCCAAATATAGACAGGGCACTGAAGCTTTCTTT,CASSLAKYRQGTEAFF
few,TRBV18,.,TRBJ1-5,TGTGCCAGCTCACCAGGGGGGAGCAATCAGCCCCAGCATTTT,CASSPGGSNQPQHF
.,TRBV7-2,.,TRBJ2-7,TGTGCCAGCAGCCCCGATGGACGGGCTCGTACCTACGAGCAGTACTTC,CASSPDGRARTYEQYF
few,TRBV13,TRBD2,TRBJ2-5,TGTGCCAGCAGCTCCCGGAGCGCTAGCGGCAACCAAGAGACCCAGTACTTC,CASSSRSASGNQETQYF
.,TRBV9,.,TRBJ1-1,TGTGCCAGCAGCGTAGGGACTGGATCCCTAAACACTGAAGCTTTCTTT,CASSVGTGSLNTEAFF
few,TRBV12-3/TRBV12-4,.,TRBJ1-5,TGTGCCAGCAGTTTAGGGACGGGCAGCAATCAGCCCCAGCATTTT,CASSLGTGSNQPQHF
many,TRBV14,.,TRBJ1-2,TGTGCCAGCAGCCAATATCTGGACTCCCGGAACTATGGCTACACCTTC,CASSQYLDSRNYGYTF
few,TRBV2,TRBD1,TRBJ1-2,TGTGCCAGCAGTGACGAAAACAGGGGTTTAAACTATGGCTACACCTTC,CASSDENRGLNYGYTF
few,TRBV20-1,TRBD1,TRBJ1-2,TGCAGTGCCAGACTCCAGGGGGCCGATGGCTACACCTTC,CSARLQGADGYTF
many,TRBV20-1,TRBD2,TRBJ2-1,TGCAGTGCTAGCTTGACGACTAGCGGGCCTTACAATGAGCAGTTCTTC,CSASLTTSGPYNEQFF